What follows are 3 T cell receptor beta chains derived from one specimen sequenced in a study of T cells in Graves' hyperthyroidism and ophthalmopathy. TCR beta CDR3 sequences were amplified from RNA transcripts. An initial round of RT-PCR targeting the TCR CDR3 relied on the HTBI primer set. TCRdb re-called the multiplex PCR reads through MiXCR, storing one row per CDR3 protein. The data contain nearly 600,000 distinct CDR3 sequences, approximately 15% of them singletons. The sequenced material came from blood. The receptors shown here come from a woman in her twenties or thirties with Graves' hyperthyroidism that later progressed to Graves' ophthalmopathy.

This chain joins TRBV6-5 and TRBJ2-2; 8 bases are a match to TRBD1. V shed 0 bases, J shed 7 bases, and the junction held 7 bases outside the gene matches. The CDR3 loop spans 16 amino acids. Germline V lookup: CDR1 MNHEY, CDR2 SVGAGI. The CDR3 nucleotides read TGTGCCAGCAGTTACTCGCCAGGGGGCAGAGACGGGGAGCTGTTTTTT. Amino acid sequence: CASSYSPGGRDGELFF.

A remark on this clonotype: This sequence may be a read error, since a much larger clone differs from it by one base. The V call is TRBV30, the J call TRBJ2-2; 12 nucleotides match TRBD2. CDR1 and CDR2 (germline): GTSNPN, SVGIG (reference sequence). This CDR3 region has 15 residues. The trim removed 4 bases at V and 5 bases at J, leaving 5 bases unmatched. CDR3: CAWNGGTSGTGELFF. In nucleotides, the CDR3 is TGTGCCTGGAATGGAGGGACTAGCGGGACCGGGGAGCTGTTTTTT.

This clonotype came up a few times. This chain uses TRBV7-9 with TRBJ1-1; no clear D gene. The CDR3 covers 15 residues. Germline V gene data show CDR1 as SEHNR and CDR2 as FQNEAQ (reference sequence). V was trimmed by 6 bases and J by 3 bases, leaving 17 bases between them. The CDR3 sequence is CASSSRLPADTEAFF. The CDR3 coding sequence is TGTGCCAGCAGTTCCCGCCTCCCCGCCGACACTGAAGCTTTCTTT.